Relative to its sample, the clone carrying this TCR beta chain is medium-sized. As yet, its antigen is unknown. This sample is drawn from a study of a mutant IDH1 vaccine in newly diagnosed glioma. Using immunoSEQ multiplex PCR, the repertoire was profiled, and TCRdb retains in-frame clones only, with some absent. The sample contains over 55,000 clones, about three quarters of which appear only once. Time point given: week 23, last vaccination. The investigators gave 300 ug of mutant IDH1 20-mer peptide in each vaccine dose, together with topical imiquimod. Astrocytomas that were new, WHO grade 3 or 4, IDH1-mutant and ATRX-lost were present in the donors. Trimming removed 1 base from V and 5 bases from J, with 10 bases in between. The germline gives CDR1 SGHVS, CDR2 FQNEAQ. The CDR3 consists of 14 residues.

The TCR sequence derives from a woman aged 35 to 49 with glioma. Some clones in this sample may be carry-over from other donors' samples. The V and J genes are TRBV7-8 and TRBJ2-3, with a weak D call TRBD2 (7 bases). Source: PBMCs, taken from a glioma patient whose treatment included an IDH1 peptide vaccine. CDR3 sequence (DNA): TGTGCCAGCAGCTTAGAGGGGGGGGAAGATACGCAGTATTTT. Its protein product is CASSLEGGEDTQYF.